These 16 T cell receptor beta chains came from one sample sequenced in a study of control samples from healthy donors and cancer patients. Only in-frame clones appear in the TCRdb table, and some are missing; sequencing was by immunoSEQ multiplex PCR. The data show approximately 190,000 clones, approximately 90% seen once. The sample was blood. The receptor set was obtained from a man aged 30 to 45 in good health.

V gene TRBV4-1 combines with J gene TRBJ1-1; D ambiguous. The V gene's germline CDR1 is MGHRA and CDR2 YSYEKL. The CDR3 totals 14 residues. The V and J ends lost 8 bases and 1 base respectively, with 14 bases between them. This CDR3 reads CASGSGQQNTEAFF. The CDR3 nucleotides are TGCGCCAGCGGGTCTGGCCAGCAGAACACTGAAGCTTTCTTT.

The CDR3 region is CASSLAERGSYNSPLHF. The DNA for the CDR3 is TGTGCCAGCAGCTTAGCGGAACGAGGCTCCTATAATTCACCCCTCCACTTT. V usage is TRBV7-8 and J usage is TRBJ1-6; D uncertain. Germline assignment: CDR1 SGHVS and CDR2 FQNEAQ. Trimming cost V 0 bases and J 0 bases, with 9 bases left between them. The CDR3 is 17 residues long. The full variable domain, in which reference TRBV7-8 and TRBJ1-6 provide the parts outside the CDR3, is GAGVSQSPRYKVAKRGQDVALRCDPISGHVSLFWYQQALGQGPEFLTYFQNEAQLDKSGLPSDRFFAERPEGSVSTLKIQRTQQEDSAVYLCASSLAERGSYNSPLHFGNGTRLTVT.

V is TRBV27 and J is TRBJ1-1; tentatively, D is TRBD1 (6 bases). The V gene's germline CDR1 is MNHEY and CDR2 SMNVEV (reference sequence). The CDR3 sequence is 14 residues long. Trimming cost V 8 bases and J 4 bases, with 17 bases left between them. CDR3 amino acids: CASQLGGFGTEAFF. The CDR3 DNA reads TGTGCCAGCCAACTAGGGGGGTTTGGCACTGAAGCTTTCTTT.

This rearrangement joins TRBV7-9 to TRBJ1-1; possibly TRBD1 for D (6 bases). V was clipped by 5 bases and J by 2 bases, with 15 bases between them. The CDR3 is 15 amino acids. The V gene's germline CDR1 is SEHNR and CDR2 FQNEAQ (reference sequence). CDR3 coding DNA: TGTGCCAGCAGCGATAATCGGGGGCGCAACACTGAAGCTTTCTTT. Amino acid sequence: CASSDNRGRNTEAFF.

The chain carries TRBV5-1 and TRBJ1-3; maybe TRBD1 (5 bases). V lost 4 bases to trimming and J lost 8 bases, with 19 bases between them. The germline gives CDR1 SGHRS, CDR2 YFSETQ. The CDR3 has 15 residues. CDR3 nucleotides: TGCGCCAGCAGCGCTGGGGGAATAGTCGAAGACACCATATATTTT. Translation: CASSAGGIVEDTIYF.

The chain recombines TRBV19 with TRBJ1-2, with D uncertain. CDR3 length: 10 amino acids. In germline, CDR1 is LNHDA, CDR2 SQIVND (reference sequence). Trimming pared 9 bases from V and 3 bases from J, leaving 5 bases between. CDR3 region: CASGDYGYTF. In DNA form, the CDR3 reads TGTGCCAGCGGGGACTATGGCTACACCTTC.

The V gene is TRBV5-1, the J gene TRBJ1-1, with a weak D call TRBD1 (5 bases). CDR3 length equals 14 residues. CDR1 is SGHRS and CDR2 is YFSETQ in the germline V gene. Trimming took off 4 bases at V and 1 base at J, with 11 bases between the two ends. Here the CDR3 reads CASSIGTANTEAFF. Here the CDR3 DNA reads TGCGCCAGCAGCATCGGGACCGCGAACACTGAAGCTTTCTTT.

The chain is built from TRBV4-1 and TRBJ1-4; TRBD1 might be the D (5 bases). CDR3 size: 14 residues. CDR1 is MGHRA, CDR2 YSYEKL, per germline. The V and J ends lost 5 bases and 2 bases respectively, with 9 bases between them. The CDR3 DNA is TGCGCCAGCAGCTGGAAGGGGACTAATGAAAAACTGTTTTTT. Encoded protein: CASSWKGTNEKLFF.

This clone has more than one count but fewer than ten. This sequence joins TRBV6-5 and TRBJ2-6; no firm D call. CDR1 and CDR2 (germline): MNHEY, SVGAGI. The CDR3 is 16 amino acids. V was trimmed by 0 bases and J by 4 bases, leaving 10 bases between them. This CDR3 is CASSYSSPRGANVLTF. CDR3 sequence (DNA): TGTGCCAGCAGTTACTCGTCGCCCAGGGGGGCCAACGTCCTGACTTTC.

In its sample, this clone was seen once. The rearrangement links TRBV5-6 to TRBJ1-6, with 8 bases aligning to TRBD1. Germline trimming cut 2 bases from V and 5 bases from J; bases unmatched to any gene: 3. Germline CDR1 is SGHDT and CDR2 is YYEEEE. The CDR3 has 15 residues. The CDR3 DNA sequence: TGTGCCAGCAGCTTAGGACAGGGAGATAATTCACCCCTCCACTTT. Its translation is CASSLGQGDNSPLHF.

The chain links TRBV2 to TRBJ1-2; D call uncertain. V lost 7 bases and J lost 2, with 14 bases in between. Germline values: CDR1 SNHLY, CDR2 FYNNEI. The CDR3 has 14 amino acids. The CDR3 loop is CASIPDGSNYGYTF. The CDR3 nucleotides are TGTGCCAGCATCCCTGACGGATCCAACTATGGCTACACCTTC.

V is TRBV7-8 and J is TRBJ2-1, with 7 positions matching TRBD2. V lost 1 base and J lost 7; bases outside the gene matches: 4. The CDR3 is 14 amino acids. Germline V gene sequence: CDR1 SGHVS, CDR2 FQNEAQ. CDR3 residues: CASSLVPAGNEQFF. CDR3 nucleotide sequence: TGTGCCAGCAGCTTAGTCCCAGCGGGGAATGAGCAGTTCTTC.

The chain has TRBV30 and TRBJ1-3; D gene unclear. Between the trimmed V and J ends, which lost 2 bases and 4 bases, there was a span of 9 bases. This CDR3 comprises 13 residues. Germline V CDR1 and CDR2: GTSNPN, SVGIG (reference sequence). The CDR3 DNA sequence: TGTGCCTGGAGTTCGCACCGGGGAAACACCATATATTTT. Encoded protein: CAWSSHRGNTIYF.

V is TRBV5-1 and J is TRBJ2-7, with TRBD1 matching 8 bases. The V gene's germline CDR1 is SGHRS and CDR2 YFSETQ. With V trimmed by 1 base and J by 3 bases, 6 bases remained unmatched. This CDR3 is built from 15 residues. The CDR3 spells CASSLLQGAYYEQYF. CDR3 DNA sequence: TGCGCCAGCAGCTTGTTGCAGGGGGCTTACTACGAGCAGTACTTC.

V is TRBV6-2 or TRBV6-3 and J is TRBJ1-1; a weak D match, TRBD1 (5 bases). Trimming shortened V by 1 base and J by 5 bases, and 8 bases separated the two germline ends. Germline assignment: CDR1 MNHEY and CDR2 SVGEGT. The CDR3 sequence is 13 residues long. This chain's CDR3 is CASSYLRQTEAFF. In DNA form, the CDR3 reads TGTGCCAGCAGTTACTTGCGACAGACTGAAGCTTTCTTT.

This clone was detected once. The V and J genes are TRBV6-5 and TRBJ1-1; TRBD1 might be the D (6 bases). The length of the CDR3 is 13 residues. Trimming pared 6 bases from V and 9 bases from J, leaving 17 bases between. Germline loops: CDR1 MNHEY, CDR2 SVGAGI. The CDR3 protein is CASSPLSTGKAFF. In nucleotides, the CDR3 is TGTGCCAGCAGCCCCTTGTCGACAGGAAAAGCTTTCTTT.